This entry lists 21 T cell receptor beta chains sequenced from one sample in a study of cytomegalovirus exposure and HLA in healthy donors. The study ran its PCR with 60 Vbeta and 13 Jbeta primers. Sequencing used immunoSEQ multiplex PCR; TCRdb keeps in-frame clones, though not all of them. Its table lists 200,000 or so clones. Source material: PBMCs. The receptors shown here come from a girl aged 2 to 10 in good health and CMV-seropositive.

The chain recombines TRBV9 with TRBJ1-1, with D maybe TRBD1 (5 bases). V was cut by 2 bases and J by 4 bases, with 12 bases left in between. From germline, CDR1 is SGDLS and CDR2 YYNGEE. The CDR3 runs to 14 residues. The CDR3 sequence: CASSVAGSGTEAFF. In DNA form, the CDR3 reads TGTGCCAGCAGCGTTGCAGGGTCGGGCACTGAAGCTTTCTTT.

The rearrangement uses TRBV30 and TRBJ1-4; 9 bases match TRBD1. The CDR3 totals 18 residues. Germline V gives CDR1 GTSNPN, CDR2 SVGIG (reference sequence). J lost 2 bases, V lost 0 bases, and 10 bases had no gene match. CDR3 region: CAWSVKGTGTGTNEKLFF. The DNA of the CDR3 is TGTGCCTGGAGTGTAAAGGGGACAGGGACGGGGACTAATGAAAAACTGTTTTTT.

V gene TRBV7-9 combines with J gene TRBJ2-2; TRBD2 might be the D (5 bases). The CDR3 totals 13 residues. Germline CDR1 SEHNR, CDR2 FQNEAQ (reference sequence). V lost 5 bases to trimming and J lost 5 bases, with 9 bases between them. The CDR3 region is CASSASGTGELFF. The CDR3 DNA reads TGTGCCAGCAGCGCGAGCGGAACCGGGGAGCTGTTTTTT.

About this clone: The sample holds other DNA sequences that translate to the same CDR3. The chain has TRBV28 and TRBJ1-1; no reliable D call. V lost 1 base and J 2 bases, leaving 8 bases between the germline ends. The CDR3 loop spans 14 amino acids. Germline V CDR1 and CDR2: MDHEN, SYDVKM. The CDR3 bases are TGTGCCAGCAGTTTATCCCAGGAAAACACTGAAGCTTTCTTT. Translated, it gives CASSLSQENTEAFF.

The chain's CDR3 is CASSSLVHYGDVQPQHF. DNA for the CDR3: TGTGCCAGCAGTTCCTTAGTTCATTACGGGGATGTTCAGCCCCAGCATTTT. V gene TRBV27 combines with J gene TRBJ1-5, with D unresolved. The germline gives CDR1 MNHEY, CDR2 SMNVEV (reference sequence). Deletions cut 4 bases from V and 6 bases from J, with 22 bases between. This CDR3 region has 17 residues.

The chain uses TRBV28 and TRBJ2-3, with D maybe TRBD2 (6 bases). CDR3 length equals 16 residues. V shed 2 bases and J shed 2 bases, with 14 bases lying between them. Germline V lookup: CDR1 MDHEN, CDR2 SYDVKM. CDR3 protein: CASSLEVAAYTDTQYF. Written as DNA, the CDR3 is TGTGCCAGCAGTTTAGAGGTAGCGGCCTACACAGATACGCAGTATTTT.

V and J are TRBV9 and TRBJ1-1, with D maybe TRBD1 (5 bases). CDR1 is SGDLS, CDR2 YYNGEE, per germline. This CDR3 spans 13 amino acids. The germline V and J ends were trimmed by 4 bases and 5 bases, with 12 bases remaining between them. The CDR3 sequence is CASSRGDGTEAFF. The CDR3 bases are TGTGCCAGCAGCAGGGGCGACGGGACTGAAGCTTTCTTT.

The chain joins TRBV7-8 to TRBJ1-4; D is uncertain. Germline V gene lookup returns CDR1 SGHVS and CDR2 FQNEAQ. The ends were cut back, 2 bases at V and 8 bases at J, with 15 bases in the middle. This CDR3 region has 15 residues. The CDR3 spells CASSLTSGFGEKLFF. The CDR3 DNA follows: TGTGCCAGCAGCTTAACGAGCGGGTTCGGGGAAAAACTGTTTTTT.

The chain carries TRBV19 and TRBJ1-2; the match to TRBD1 covers 8 bases. The CDR3 has 14 amino acids. V lost 6 bases to trimming and J lost 5 bases; unmatched junction nucleotides: 8. CDR1 and CDR2 from the germline V gene are LNHDA and SQIVND (reference sequence). CDR3 nucleotide sequence: TGTGCCAGTAGACCCGGGACAGGTGTATATGGCTACACCTTC. Its protein product is CASRPGTGVYGYTF.

The CDR3 sequence: CASNPDSRLGLYGYTF. The CDR3 DNA reads as TGTGCCAGCAACCCGGACAGCCGCCTGGGGCTATATGGCTACACCTTC. The chain combines TRBV7-2 with TRBJ1-2, with D perhaps matching TRBD1 (6 bases). Germline V gene data show CDR1 as SGHTA and CDR2 as FQGNSA. This CDR3 spans 16 amino acids. Trimming stripped 7 bases from V and 5 bases from J, with 23 bases between.

This chain uses TRBV11-2 with TRBJ2-3; D gene unclear. Looked up from germline, CDR1 is SGHAT and CDR2 is FQNNGV. Trimming removed 5 bases at V and 2 bases at J, with 11 bases between. This CDR3 is 14 amino acids long. CDR3: CASSQIPSTDTQYF. The CDR3 coding sequence is TGTGCCAGCAGCCAGATACCCTCCACAGATACGCAGTATTTT. The variable domain in full, with the rest retrieved from reference TRBV11-2 and TRBJ2-3, is EAGVAQSPRYKIIEKRQSVAFWCNPISGHATLYWYQQILGQGPKLLIQFQNNGVVDDSQLPKDRFSAERLKGVDSTLKIQPAKLEDSAVYLCASSQIPSTDTQYFGPGTRLTVL.

The J gene is TRBJ2-5, the V gene TRBV27, with TRBD2 as a possible D gene (5 bases). V was shortened by 3 bases and J by 5 bases, with 10 bases between the two germline ends. Germline values: CDR1 MNHEY, CDR2 SMNVEV (reference sequence). There are 13 residues in the CDR3. CDR3 region: CASSFGRGETQYF. CDR3 sequence (DNA): TGTGCCAGCAGTTTTGGACGAGGGGAGACCCAGTACTTC.

The chain has TRBV27 and TRBJ2-7; 11 nucleotides align to TRBD2. This CDR3 region has 17 residues. Germline-derived CDR1 and CDR2 are MNHEY and SMNVEV (reference sequence). V lost 4 bases, J lost 4 bases, and 12 bases stayed unmatched. For the CDR3, the DNA is TGTGCCAGCAGTTCACCCCGAACTAGCGGGAGTAGGTACGAGCAGTACTTC. This sequence encodes CASSSPRTSGSRYEQYF.

This chain joins TRBV5-1 and TRBJ2-7; 8 bases map to TRBD1. CDR1 SGHRS and CDR2 YFSETQ come from the germline V gene. The CDR3 has 15 residues. The trim removed 0 bases at V and 6 bases at J, leaving 8 bases unmatched. The CDR3 here is CASSLAGQGASEQYF. The CDR3 region has the DNA TGCGCCAGCAGCTTGGCCGGGCAGGGGGCCTCCGAGCAGTACTTC.

V and J are TRBV30 and TRBJ2-7, with 8 bases that match TRBD1. In germline, CDR1 is GTSNPN, CDR2 SVGIG (reference sequence). The junction had 12 bases not matched to a gene; V was cut back by 0 bases and J by 5 bases. CDR3 length equals 16 residues. The CDR3 spells CAWSVMYRDRRHEQYF. DNA of the CDR3: TGTGCCTGGAGTGTAATGTACCGGGACAGGAGACACGAGCAGTACTTC.

This chain joins TRBV5-6 and TRBJ2-3, with D perhaps TRBD2 (6 bases). This CDR3 spans 17 amino acids. Germline loops: CDR1 SGHDT, CDR2 YYEEEE. Trimming removed 0 bases from V and 0 bases from J, with 14 bases in between. CDR3 DNA sequence: TGTGCCAGCAGCTTGGGTCCTCCCGGGACTAGCACAGATACGCAGTATTTT. The encoded protein is CASSLGPPGTSTDTQYF.

The V call is TRBV9, the J call TRBJ2-7; weak D call: TRBD1 (6 bases). Per the germline V gene, CDR1 is SGDLS and CDR2 is YYNGEE. The CDR3 sequence is 13 residues long. V lost 6 bases and J lost 6, with 16 bases in between. CDR3 bases: TGTGCCAGCACCCCGGGACACCTGGGCGAGCAGTACTTC. Translation: CASTPGHLGEQYF.

The genes are TRBV15 and TRBJ2-5, with 8 nucleotides matching TRBD1. The J call may be in error: the DNA end matches TRBJ2-7 better. The CDR3 is 14 residues long. In germline, CDR1 is LNHNV, CDR2 YYDKDF (reference sequence). CDR3 in DNA: TGTGCCACCAAATCGGACAGGGTAAGCTACGAGCAGTACTTC. Amino acids: CATKSDRVSYEQYF.

The V and J genes are TRBV6-1 and TRBJ1-1; D gene uncertain. The germline V and J ends were trimmed by 3 bases and 4 bases, with 6 bases remaining between them. The CDR3 contains 12 residues. Germline lookup yields CDR1 MNHNS and CDR2 SASEGT. For the CDR3, the DNA is TGTGCCAGCAGTGATCTGTTCACTGAAGCTTTCTTT. Its protein product is CASSDLFTEAFF.

This CDR3 is CASSFSSYEQYF. The CDR3, as DNA: TGTGCCAGCAGCTTCAGCTCCTACGAGCAGTACTTC. V usage is TRBV5-6 and J usage is TRBJ2-7; D unresolved. The germline gives CDR1 SGHDT, CDR2 YYEEEE. This CDR3 comprises 12 residues. Trimming took 2 bases from V and 0 from J, leaving 3 bases between them.

The chain uses TRBV11-2 and TRBJ2-7; D perhaps matches TRBD2 (6 bases). The CDR3 loop spans 13 amino acids. Per the germline V gene, CDR1 is SGHAT and CDR2 is FQNNGV. The V gene lost 6 bases and the J gene lost 3 bases, with 12 bases spanning the gap. The CDR3 bases are TGTGCCAGCAGTTTGGGACTGGACTACGAGCAGTACTTC. Protein sequence: CASSLGLDYEQYF.